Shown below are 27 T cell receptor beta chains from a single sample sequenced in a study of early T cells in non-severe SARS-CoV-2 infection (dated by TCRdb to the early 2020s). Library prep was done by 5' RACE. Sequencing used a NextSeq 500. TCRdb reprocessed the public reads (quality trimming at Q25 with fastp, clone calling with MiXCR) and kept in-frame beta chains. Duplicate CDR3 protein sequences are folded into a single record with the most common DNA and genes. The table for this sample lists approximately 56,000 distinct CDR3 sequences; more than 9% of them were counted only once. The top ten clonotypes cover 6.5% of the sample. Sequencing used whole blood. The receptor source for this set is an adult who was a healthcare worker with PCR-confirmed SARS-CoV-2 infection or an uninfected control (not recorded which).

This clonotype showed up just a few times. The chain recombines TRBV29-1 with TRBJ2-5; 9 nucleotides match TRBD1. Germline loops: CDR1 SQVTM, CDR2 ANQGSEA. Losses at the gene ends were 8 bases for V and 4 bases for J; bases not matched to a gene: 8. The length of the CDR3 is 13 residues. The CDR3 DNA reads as TGCAGCAGTAGCACAGGGGGCACAGAGACCCAGTACTTC. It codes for CSSSTGGTETQYF.

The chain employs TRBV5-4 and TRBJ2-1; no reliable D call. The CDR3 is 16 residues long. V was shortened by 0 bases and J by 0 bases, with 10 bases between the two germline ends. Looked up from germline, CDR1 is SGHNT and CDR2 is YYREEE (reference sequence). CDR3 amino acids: CASSLVSARSYNEQFF. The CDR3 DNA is TGTGCCAGCAGCTTGGTCTCCGCGCGCTCCTACAATGAGCAGTTCTTC.

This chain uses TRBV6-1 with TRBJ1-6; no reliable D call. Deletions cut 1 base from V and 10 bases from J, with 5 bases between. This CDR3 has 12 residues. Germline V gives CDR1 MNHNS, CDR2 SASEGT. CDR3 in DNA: TGTGCCAGCAGTGAAGTACGGTCACCCCTCCACTTT. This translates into CASSEVRSPLHF.

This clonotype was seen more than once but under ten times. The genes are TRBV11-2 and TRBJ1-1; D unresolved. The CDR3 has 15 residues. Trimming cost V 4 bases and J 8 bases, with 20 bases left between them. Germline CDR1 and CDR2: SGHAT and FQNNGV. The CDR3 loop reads CASSSVRRFKREAFF. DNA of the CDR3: TGTGCCAGCAGCTCGGTCCGCCGGTTCAAGAGAGAAGCTTTCTTT.

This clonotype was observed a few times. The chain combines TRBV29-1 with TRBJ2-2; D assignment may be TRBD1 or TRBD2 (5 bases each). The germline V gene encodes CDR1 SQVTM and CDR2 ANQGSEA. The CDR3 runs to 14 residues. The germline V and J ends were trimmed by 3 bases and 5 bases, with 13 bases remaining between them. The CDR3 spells CSVERVYRTGELFF. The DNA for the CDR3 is TGCAGCGTTGAGCGGGTATACAGGACCGGGGAGCTGTTTTTT.

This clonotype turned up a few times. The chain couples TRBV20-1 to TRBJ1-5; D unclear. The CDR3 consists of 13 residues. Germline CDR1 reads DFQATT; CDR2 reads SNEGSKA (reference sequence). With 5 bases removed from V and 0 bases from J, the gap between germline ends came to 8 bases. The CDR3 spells CSASDGSNQPQHF. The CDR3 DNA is TGCAGTGCTTCCGACGGTAGCAATCAGCCCCAGCATTTT.

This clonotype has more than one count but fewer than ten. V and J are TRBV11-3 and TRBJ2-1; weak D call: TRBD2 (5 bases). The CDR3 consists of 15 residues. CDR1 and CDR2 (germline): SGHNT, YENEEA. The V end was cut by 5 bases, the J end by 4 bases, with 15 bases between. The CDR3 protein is CASSPQAEMYNEQFF. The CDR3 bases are TGTGCCAGCAGCCCTCAAGCGGAGATGTACAATGAGCAGTTCTTC.

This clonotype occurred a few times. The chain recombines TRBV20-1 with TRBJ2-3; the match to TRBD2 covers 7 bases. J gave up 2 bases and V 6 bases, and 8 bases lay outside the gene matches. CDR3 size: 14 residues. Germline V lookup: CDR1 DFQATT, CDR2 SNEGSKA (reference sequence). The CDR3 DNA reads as TGCAGTGCCGCCCTAGCGGAGCTCACAGATACGCAGTATTTT. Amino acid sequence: CSAALAELTDTQYF.

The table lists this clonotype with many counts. CDR3: CASSQNRVEQFF. CDR3 DNA: TGTGCCAGCAGCCAAAACAGGGTTGAGCAGTTCTTC. This sequence joins TRBV3-1 and TRBJ2-1, with TRBD1 as a possible D gene (6 bases). Trimming shortened V by 2 bases and J by 9 bases, and 8 bases separated the two germline ends. Germline loops: CDR1 LGHDT, CDR2 YNNKEL (reference sequence). The CDR3 loop spans 12 amino acids.

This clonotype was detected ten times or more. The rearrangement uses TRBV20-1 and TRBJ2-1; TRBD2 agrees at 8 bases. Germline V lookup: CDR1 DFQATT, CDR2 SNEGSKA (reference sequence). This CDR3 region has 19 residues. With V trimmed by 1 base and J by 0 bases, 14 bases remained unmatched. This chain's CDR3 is CSARGPGLGGTSSYNEQFF. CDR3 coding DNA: TGCAGTGCTAGAGGACCGGGACTAGGGGGTACCAGCTCCTACAATGAGCAGTTCTTC.

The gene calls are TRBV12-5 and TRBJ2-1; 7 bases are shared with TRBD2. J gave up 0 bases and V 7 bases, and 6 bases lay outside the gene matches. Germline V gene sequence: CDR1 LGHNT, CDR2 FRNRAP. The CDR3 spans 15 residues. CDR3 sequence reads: CASVLGGSSYNEQFF. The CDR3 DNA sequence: TGTGCTAGTGTCTTGGGCGGGAGCTCCTACAATGAGCAGTTCTTC.

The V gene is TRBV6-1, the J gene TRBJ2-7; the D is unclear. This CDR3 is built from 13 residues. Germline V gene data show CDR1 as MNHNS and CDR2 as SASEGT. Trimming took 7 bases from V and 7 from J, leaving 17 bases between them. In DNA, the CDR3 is TGTGCCAGCACGGTAGAGCTAAGGCGGGAGCAGTACTTC. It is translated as CASTVELRREQYF.

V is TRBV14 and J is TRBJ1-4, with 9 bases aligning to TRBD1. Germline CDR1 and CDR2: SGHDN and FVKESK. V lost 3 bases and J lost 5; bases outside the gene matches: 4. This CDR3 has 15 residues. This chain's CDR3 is CASSHSGQGNEKLFF. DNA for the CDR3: TGTGCCAGCAGCCACTCGGGACAGGGAAATGAAAAACTGTTTTTT.

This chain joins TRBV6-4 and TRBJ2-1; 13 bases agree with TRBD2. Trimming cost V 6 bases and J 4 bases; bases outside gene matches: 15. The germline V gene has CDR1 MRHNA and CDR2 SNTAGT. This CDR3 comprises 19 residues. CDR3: CASRGQPGLAGKRYNEQFF. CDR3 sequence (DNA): TGTGCCAGCAGGGGTCAACCGGGACTAGCGGGAAAACGATACAATGAGCAGTTCTTC.

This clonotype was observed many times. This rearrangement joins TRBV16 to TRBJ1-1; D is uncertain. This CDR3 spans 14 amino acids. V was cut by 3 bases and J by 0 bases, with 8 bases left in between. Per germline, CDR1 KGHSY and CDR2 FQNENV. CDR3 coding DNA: TGTGCCAGCAGCCATACACAGCTGAACACTGAAGCTTTCTTT. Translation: CASSHTQLNTEAFF.

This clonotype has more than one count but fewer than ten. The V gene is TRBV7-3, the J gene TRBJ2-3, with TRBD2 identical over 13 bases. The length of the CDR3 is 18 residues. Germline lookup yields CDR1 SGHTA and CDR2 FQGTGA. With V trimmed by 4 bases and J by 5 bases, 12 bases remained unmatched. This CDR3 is CASSSAPPGLAGRDTQYF. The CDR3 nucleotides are TGTGCCAGCAGCTCCGCACCCCCGGGACTAGCGGGGCGAGATACGCAGTATTTT.

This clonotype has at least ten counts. The CDR3 spells CASSYSGETQYF. As DNA, the CDR3 is TGTGCCAGCAGTTACTCGGGGGAGACCCAGTACTTC. The chain combines TRBV6-2 or TRBV6-3 with TRBJ2-5; no reliable D call. Germline CDR1 MNHEY, CDR2 SVGEGT. The V end lost 0 bases, the J end lost 5 bases, and 4 bases lay between the germline ends. CDR3 length: 12 amino acids.

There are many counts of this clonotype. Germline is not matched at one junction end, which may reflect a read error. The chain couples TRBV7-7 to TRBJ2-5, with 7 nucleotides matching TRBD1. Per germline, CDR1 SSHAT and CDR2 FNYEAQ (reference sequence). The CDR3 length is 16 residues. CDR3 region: CASSDKTGYDRETQYF. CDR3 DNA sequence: TGTGCTAGCAGCGATAAGACAGGGTATGATCGAGAGACCCAGTACTTC.

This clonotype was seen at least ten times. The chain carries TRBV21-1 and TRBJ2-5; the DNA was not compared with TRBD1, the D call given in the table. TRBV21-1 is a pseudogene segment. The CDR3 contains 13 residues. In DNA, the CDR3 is TGTGCCAGCGGGGACAGTGACCAAGAGACCCAGTACTTC. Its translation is CASGDSDQETQYF.

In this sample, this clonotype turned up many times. The CDR3 protein is CAWSVPGGGNQPQHF. The CDR3 DNA reads as TGTGCCTGGAGTGTACCAGGGGGCGGCAATCAGCCCCAGCATTTT. This chain links TRBV30 with TRBJ1-5, with 8 bases fitting TRBD1. V dropped 0 bases and J dropped 2; count of bases not matched to a gene: 3. This CDR3 spans 15 amino acids. Germline assignment: CDR1 GTSNPN and CDR2 SVGIG (reference sequence).

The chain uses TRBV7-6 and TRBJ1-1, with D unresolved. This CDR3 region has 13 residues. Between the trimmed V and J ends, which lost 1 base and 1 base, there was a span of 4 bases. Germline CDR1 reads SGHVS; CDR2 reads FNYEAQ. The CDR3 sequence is CASSLVGNTEAFF. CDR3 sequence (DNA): TGTGCCAGCAGCTTAGTAGGGAACACTGAAGCTTTCTTT.

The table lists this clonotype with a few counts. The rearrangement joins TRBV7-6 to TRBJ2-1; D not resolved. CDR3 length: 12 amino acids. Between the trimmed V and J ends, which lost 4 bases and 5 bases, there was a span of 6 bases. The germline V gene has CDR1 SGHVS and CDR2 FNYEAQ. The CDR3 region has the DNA TGTGCCAGCAGCTCCCGACACAATGAGCAGTTCTTC. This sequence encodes CASSSRHNEQFF. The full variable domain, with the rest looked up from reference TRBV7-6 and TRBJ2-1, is GAGVSQSPRYKVTKRGQDVALRCDPISGHVSLYWYRQALGQGPEFLTYFNYEAQQDKSGLPNDRFSAERPEGSISTLTIQRTEQRDSAMYRCASSSRHNEQFFGPGTRLTVL.

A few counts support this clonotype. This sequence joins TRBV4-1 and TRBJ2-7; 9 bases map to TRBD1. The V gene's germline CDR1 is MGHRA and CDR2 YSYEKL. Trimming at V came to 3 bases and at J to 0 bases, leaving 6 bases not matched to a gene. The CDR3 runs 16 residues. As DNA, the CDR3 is TGCGCCAGCAGCCAGGGAACAGGGGGCACCTCCTACGAGCAGTACTTC. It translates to CASSQGTGGTSYEQYF.

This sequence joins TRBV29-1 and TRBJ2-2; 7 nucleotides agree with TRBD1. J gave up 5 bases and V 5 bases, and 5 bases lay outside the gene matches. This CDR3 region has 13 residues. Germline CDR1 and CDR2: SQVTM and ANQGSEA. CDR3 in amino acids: CSVRQGETGELFF. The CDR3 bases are TGCAGCGTTAGGCAGGGGGAAACCGGGGAGCTGTTTTTT.

The CDR3 protein is CASRGTGGGETQYF. The CDR3 region has the DNA TGTGCCAGCAGGGGCACAGGGGGTGGTGAGACCCAGTACTTC. This sequence joins TRBV6-5 and TRBJ2-5; 8 nucleotides line up with TRBD1. CDR3 length: 14 amino acids. Germline loops: CDR1 MNHEY, CDR2 SVGAGI. V trimming: 6 bases; J trimming: 5 bases; junction bases outside the gene matches: 8.

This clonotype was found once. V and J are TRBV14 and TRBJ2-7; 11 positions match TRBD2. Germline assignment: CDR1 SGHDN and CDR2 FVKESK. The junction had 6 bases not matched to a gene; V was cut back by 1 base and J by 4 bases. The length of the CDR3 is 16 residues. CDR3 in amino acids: CASSQVGLADRYEQYF. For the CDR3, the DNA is TGTGCCAGCAGCCAAGTGGGACTAGCGGATCGTTACGAGCAGTACTTC.

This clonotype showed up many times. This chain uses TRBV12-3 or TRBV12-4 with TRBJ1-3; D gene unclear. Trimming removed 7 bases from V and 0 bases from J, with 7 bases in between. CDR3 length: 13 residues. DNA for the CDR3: TGTGCCAGCAATTACATCTCTGGAAACACCATATATTTT. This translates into CASNYISGNTIYF.